This TCR beta chain was sequenced for a study of T cell repertoires in cytomegalovirus infection. MiXCR, run by TCRdb on the reads, gives a single entry per CDR3 protein. Here the sample spans around 330,000 distinct CDR3 sequences, about a sixth being singletons. Germline values: CDR1 SEHNR, CDR2 FQNEAQ (reference sequence). Trimming cost V 2 bases and J 8 bases; bases outside gene matches: 8. The CDR3 is 15 amino acids. Sample: PBMCs. The TCR comes from a human donor in good health (CMV status not recorded). Some clones in this sample may be carry-over from other donors' samples. J is TRBJ1-1 and V is TRBV7-9; 10 bases map to TRBD1. Written as DNA, the CDR3 is TGTGCCAGCAGCTTACTCGGGACAGGGGATGAGGAAGCTTTCTTT. Translated: CASSLLGTGDEEAFF.